Below, one T cell receptor beta chain is given with its context. Antigen unknown. The source of the sample is a study of T cell responses to AZD1222 COVID-19 vaccine. The CDR3 spans 12 residues. Between the trimmed V and J ends, which lost 8 bases and 1 base, there was a span of 5 bases. Study-level findings and limits: Spike regions recognized by vaccine-associated CD4 TCRs spanned the protein, led by 160-218 and 743-854. Repertoire sampling occurred only after the peak T cell response. Nearly half of spike-specific TCRs reportedly go after variant regions that carry no mutations. Elevations in Spike-specific TCR breadth and depth followed administration of two AZD1222 doses.

Sequenced by immunoSEQ multiplex PCR; TCRdb stores in-frame clones only, minus some. The sample carries over 110,000 clones, under 95% recorded once. The material was peripheral blood, obtained on day 0 of AZD1222 vaccination. The TCR originated in an adult in good health. The chain has TRBV12-3 or TRBV12-4 and TRBJ2-2, with unresolved D. The CDR3 here is CASWGNTGELFF. The CDR3, as DNA: TGTGCCAGCTGGGGGAACACCGGGGAGCTGTTTTTT.